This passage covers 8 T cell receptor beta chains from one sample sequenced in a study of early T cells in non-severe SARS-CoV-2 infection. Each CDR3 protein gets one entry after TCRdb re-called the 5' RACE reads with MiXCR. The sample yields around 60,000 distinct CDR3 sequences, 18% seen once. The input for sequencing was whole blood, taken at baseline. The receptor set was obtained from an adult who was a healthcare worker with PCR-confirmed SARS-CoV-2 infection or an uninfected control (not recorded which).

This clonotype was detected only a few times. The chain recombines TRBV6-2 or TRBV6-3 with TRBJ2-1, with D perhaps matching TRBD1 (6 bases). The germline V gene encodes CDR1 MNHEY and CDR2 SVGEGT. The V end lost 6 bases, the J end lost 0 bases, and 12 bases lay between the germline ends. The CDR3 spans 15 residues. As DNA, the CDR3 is TGTGCCAGCAGCCCAACAGGGAGCTCCTACAATGAGCAGTTCTTC. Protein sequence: CASSPTGSSYNEQFF.

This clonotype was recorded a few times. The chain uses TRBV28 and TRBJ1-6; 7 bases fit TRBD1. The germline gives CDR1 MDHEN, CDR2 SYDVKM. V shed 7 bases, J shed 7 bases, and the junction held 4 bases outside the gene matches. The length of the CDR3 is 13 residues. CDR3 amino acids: CASKRDSNSPLHF. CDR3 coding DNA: TGTGCCAGCAAGAGGGACAGCAATTCACCCCTCCACTTT.

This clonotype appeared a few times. The CDR3 nucleotides read TGTGCCAGCAGCTTAGATAGGGGGCGGGCTTTCTTT. Its translation: CASSLDRGRAFF. The gene calls are TRBV7-2 and TRBJ1-1; 7 bases map to TRBD1. CDR1 and CDR2 (germline): SGHTA, FQGNSA. With V trimmed by 1 base and J by 11 bases, 4 bases remained unmatched. The CDR3 has 12 residues.

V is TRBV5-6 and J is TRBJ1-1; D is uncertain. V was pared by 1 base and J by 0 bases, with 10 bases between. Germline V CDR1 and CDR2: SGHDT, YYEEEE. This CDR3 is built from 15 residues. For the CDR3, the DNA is TGTGCCAGCAGCTTGCAGTCGATCATGAACACTGAAGCTTTCTTT. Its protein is CASSLQSIMNTEAFF.

CDR3 in DNA: TGTGCCAGTACCATGGGACAGGGTCAACACTCTGGGGCCAACGTCCTGACTTTC. Its translation is CASTMGQGQHSGANVLTF. The genes are TRBV19 and TRBJ2-6; 9 nucleotides line up with TRBD1. Germline trimming cut 7 bases from V and 0 bases from J; bases unmatched to any gene: 10. The germline V gene encodes CDR1 LNHDA and CDR2 SQIVND (reference sequence). The CDR3 sequence is 18 residues long.

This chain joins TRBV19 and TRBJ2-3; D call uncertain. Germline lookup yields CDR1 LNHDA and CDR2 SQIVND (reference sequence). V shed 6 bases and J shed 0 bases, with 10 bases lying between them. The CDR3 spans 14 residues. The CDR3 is CASREDPSTDTQYF. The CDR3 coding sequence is TGTGCCAGTAGAGAGGATCCTAGCACAGATACGCAGTATTTT.

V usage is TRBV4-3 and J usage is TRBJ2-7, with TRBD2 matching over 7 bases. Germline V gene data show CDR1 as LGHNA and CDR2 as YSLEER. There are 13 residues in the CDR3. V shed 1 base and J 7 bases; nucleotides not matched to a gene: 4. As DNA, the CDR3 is TGCGCCAGCAGCCAAGGACTAGCAGGGGAGCAGTACTTC. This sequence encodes CASSQGLAGEQYF.

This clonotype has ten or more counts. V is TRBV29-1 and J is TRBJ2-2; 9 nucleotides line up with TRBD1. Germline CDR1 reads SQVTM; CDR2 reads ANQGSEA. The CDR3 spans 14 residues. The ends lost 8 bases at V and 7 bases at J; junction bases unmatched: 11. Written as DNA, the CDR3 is TGCAGCATCAATCAACAGGGGGCCGTCGGGGAGCTGTTTTTT. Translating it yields CSINQQGAVGELFF.